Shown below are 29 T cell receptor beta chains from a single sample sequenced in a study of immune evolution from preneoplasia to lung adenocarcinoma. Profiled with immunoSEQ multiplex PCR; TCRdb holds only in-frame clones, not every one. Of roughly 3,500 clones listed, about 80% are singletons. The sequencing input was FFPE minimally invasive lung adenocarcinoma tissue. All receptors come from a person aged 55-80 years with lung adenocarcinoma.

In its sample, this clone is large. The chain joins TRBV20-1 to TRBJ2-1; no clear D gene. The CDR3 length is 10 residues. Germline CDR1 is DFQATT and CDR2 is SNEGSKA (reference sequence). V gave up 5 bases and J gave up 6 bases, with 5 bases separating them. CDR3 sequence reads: CSAASNEQFF. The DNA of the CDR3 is TGCAGTGCTGCCTCCAATGAGCAGTTCTTC.

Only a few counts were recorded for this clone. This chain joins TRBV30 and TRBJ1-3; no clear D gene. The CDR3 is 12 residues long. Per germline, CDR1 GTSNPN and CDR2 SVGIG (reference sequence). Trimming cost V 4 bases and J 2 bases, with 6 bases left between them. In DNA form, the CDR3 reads TGTGCCTGGAAAAGGGCTGGAAACACCATATATTTT. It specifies CAWKRAGNTIYF.

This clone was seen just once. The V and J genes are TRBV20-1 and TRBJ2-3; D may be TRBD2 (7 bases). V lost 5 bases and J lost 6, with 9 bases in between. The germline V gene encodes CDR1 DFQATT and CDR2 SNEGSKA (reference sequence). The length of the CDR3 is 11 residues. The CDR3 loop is CSAGRGDTQYF. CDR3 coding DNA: TGCAGTGCTGGGAGGGGGGATACGCAGTATTTT.

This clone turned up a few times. Here the CDR3 DNA reads TGCGCCAGCAGCCAAGAGCGGGGGTCCACTGAAGCTTTCTTT. It translates to CASSQERGSTEAFF. This sequence joins TRBV4-3 and TRBJ1-1, with D perhaps TRBD1 (5 bases). The CDR3 has 14 amino acids. Trimming shortened V by 0 bases and J by 4 bases, and 9 bases separated the two germline ends. Germline CDR1 is LGHNA and CDR2 is YSLEER.

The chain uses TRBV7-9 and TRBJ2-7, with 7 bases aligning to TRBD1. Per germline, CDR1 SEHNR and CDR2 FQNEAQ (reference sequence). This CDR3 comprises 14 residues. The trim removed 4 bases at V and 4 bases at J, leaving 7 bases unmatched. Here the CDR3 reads CASSSTGTSYEQYF. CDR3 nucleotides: TGTGCCAGCAGCTCGACAGGGACCTCTTACGAGCAGTACTTC.

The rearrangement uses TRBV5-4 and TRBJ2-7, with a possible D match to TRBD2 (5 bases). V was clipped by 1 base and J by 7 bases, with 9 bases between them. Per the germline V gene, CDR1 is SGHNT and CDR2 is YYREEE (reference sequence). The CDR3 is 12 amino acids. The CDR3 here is CASSLYQREQYF. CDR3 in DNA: TGTGCCAGCAGCTTGTACCAGCGGGAGCAGTACTTC. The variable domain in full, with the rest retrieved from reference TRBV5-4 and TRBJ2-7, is ETGVTQSPTHLIKTRGQQVTLRCSSQSGHNTVSWYQQALGQGPQFIFQYYREEENGRGNFPPRFSGLQFPNYSSELNVNALELDDSALYLCASSLYQREQYFGPGTRLTVT.

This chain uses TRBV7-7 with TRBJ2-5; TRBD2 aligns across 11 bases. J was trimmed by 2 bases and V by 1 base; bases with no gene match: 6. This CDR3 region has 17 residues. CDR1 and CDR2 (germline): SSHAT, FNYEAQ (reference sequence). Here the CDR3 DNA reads TGTGCCAGCAGCTTAGATGGTAGCGGGAGGGTTCAAGAGACCCAGTACTTC. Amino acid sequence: CASSLDGSGRVQETQYF.

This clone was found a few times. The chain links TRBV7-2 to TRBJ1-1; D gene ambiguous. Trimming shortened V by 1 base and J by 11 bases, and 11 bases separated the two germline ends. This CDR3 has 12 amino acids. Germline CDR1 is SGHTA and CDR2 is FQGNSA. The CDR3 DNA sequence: TGTGCCAGCAGCTTAGGACGGACCCCCGCTTTCTTT. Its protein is CASSLGRTPAFF. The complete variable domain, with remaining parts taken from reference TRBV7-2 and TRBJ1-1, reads GAGVSQSPSNKVTEKGKDVELRCDPISGHTALYWYRQSLGQGLEFLIYFQGNSAPDKSGLPSDRFSAERTGGSVSTLTIQRTQQEDSAVYLCASSLGRTPAFFGQGTRLTVV.

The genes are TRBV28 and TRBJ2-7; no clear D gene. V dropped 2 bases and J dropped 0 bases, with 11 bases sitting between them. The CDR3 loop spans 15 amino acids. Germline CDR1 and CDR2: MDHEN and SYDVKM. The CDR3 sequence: CASSLGGPSSYEQYF. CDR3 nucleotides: TGTGCCAGCAGTTTAGGCGGACCGAGCTCCTACGAGCAGTACTTC.

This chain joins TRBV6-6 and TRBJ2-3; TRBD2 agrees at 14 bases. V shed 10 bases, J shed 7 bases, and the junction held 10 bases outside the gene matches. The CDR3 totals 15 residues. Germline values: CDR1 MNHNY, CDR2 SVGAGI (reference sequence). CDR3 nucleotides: TGTGCCACCGAGGGGGGGACTAGCGGGAGACATACGCAGTATTTT. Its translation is CATEGGTSGRHTQYF.

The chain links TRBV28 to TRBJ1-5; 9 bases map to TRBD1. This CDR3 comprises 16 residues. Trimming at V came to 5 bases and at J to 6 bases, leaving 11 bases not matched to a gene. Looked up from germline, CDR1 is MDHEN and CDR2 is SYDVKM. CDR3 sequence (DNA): TGTGCCAGCAGTACCGGGACAGGGAGTGGAGGTCAGCCCCAGCATTTT. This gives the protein CASSTGTGSGGQPQHF.

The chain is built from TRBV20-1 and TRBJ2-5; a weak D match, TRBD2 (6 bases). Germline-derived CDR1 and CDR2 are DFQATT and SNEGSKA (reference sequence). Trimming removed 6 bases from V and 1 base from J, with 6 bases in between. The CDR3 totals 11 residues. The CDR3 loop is CSAAGQETQYF. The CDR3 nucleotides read TGCAGTGCAGCGGGCCAAGAGACCCAGTACTTC.

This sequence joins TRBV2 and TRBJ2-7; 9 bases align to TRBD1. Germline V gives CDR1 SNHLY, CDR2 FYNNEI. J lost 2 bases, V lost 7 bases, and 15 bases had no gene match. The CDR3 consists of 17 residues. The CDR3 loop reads CASIGTGKNRDTYEQYF. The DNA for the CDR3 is TGTGCCAGCATAGGGACAGGGAAGAATCGGGACACCTACGAGCAGTACTTC.

CDR3 DNA: TGTGCCAGCAGCGTAGGTCCCAGCGTCTACGAGCAGTACTTC. Protein product: CASSVGPSVYEQYF. The rearrangement uses TRBV9 and TRBJ2-7; D gene ambiguous. CDR3 length equals 14 residues. Germline CDR1 is SGDLS and CDR2 is YYNGEE. Trimming stripped 0 bases from V and 3 bases from J, with 10 bases between.

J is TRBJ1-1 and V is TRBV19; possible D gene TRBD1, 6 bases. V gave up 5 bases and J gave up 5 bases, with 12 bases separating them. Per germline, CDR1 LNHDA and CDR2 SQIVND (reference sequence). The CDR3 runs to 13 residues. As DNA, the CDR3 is TGTGCCAGTAGTCAACTCAGGGGAACTGAAGCTTTCTTT. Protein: CASSQLRGTEAFF.

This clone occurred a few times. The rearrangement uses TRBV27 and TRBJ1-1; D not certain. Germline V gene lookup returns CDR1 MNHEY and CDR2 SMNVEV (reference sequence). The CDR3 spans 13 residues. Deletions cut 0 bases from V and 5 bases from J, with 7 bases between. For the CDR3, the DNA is TGTGCCAGCAGTTTATCGAAGTGGACTGAAGCTTTCTTT. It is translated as CASSLSKWTEAFF.

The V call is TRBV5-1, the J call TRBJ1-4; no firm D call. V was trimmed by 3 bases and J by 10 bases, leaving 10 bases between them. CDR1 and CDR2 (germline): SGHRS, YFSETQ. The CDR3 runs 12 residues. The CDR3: CASSSEPGKLFF. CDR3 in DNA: TGCGCCAGCAGCTCGGAGCCCGGAAAACTGTTTTTT.

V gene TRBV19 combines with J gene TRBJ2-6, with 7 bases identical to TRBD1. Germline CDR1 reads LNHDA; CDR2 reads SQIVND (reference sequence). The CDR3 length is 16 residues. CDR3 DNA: TGTGCTACAAGGGGGCAGTGGAGCTCTGGGGCCAACGTCCTGACTTTC. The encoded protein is CATRGQWSSGANVLTF.

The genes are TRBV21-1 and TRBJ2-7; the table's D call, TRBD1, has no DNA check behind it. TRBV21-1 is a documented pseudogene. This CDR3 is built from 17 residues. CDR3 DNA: TGTGCCAGCAGCAAAGGGAAACAGCGCCTCGCGAGGGGGGAGCAGTACTTC. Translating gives CASSKGKQRLARGEQYF.

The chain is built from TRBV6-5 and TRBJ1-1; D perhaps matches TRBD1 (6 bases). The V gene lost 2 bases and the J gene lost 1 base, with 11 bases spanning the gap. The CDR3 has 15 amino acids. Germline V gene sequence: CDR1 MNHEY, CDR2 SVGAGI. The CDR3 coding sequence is TGTGCCAGCAGTTACAATGGGGGGGCGAACACTGAAGCTTTCTTT. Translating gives CASSYNGGANTEAFF.

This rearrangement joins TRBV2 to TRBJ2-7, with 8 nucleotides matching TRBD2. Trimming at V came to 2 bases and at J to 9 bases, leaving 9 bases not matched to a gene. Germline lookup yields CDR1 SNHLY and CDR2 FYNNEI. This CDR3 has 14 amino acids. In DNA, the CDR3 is TGTGCCAGCAGTGAAACTAGCGGAGACTCGGGGCAGTACTTC. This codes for CASSETSGDSGQYF.

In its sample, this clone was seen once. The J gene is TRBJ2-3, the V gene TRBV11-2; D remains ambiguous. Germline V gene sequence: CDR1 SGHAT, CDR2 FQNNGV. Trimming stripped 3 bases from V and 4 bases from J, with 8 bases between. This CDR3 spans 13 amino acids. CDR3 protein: CASSLIGADTQYF. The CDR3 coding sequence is TGTGCCAGCAGCTTGATTGGTGCAGATACGCAGTATTTT.

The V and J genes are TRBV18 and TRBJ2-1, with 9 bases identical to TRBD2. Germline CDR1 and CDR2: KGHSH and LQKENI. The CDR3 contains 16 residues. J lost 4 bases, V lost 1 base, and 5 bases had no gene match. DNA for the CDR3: TGTGCCAGCTCACCACGGTTGGCGGGAGGGTACAATGAGCAGTTCTTC. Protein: CASSPRLAGGYNEQFF.

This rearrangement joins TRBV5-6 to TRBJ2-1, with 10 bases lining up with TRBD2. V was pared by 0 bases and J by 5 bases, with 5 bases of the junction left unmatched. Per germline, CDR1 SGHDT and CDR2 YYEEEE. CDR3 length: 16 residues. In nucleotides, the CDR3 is TGTGCCAGCAGCTTGGATGGACTAGCGGTACACAATGAGCAGTTCTTC. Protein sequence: CASSLDGLAVHNEQFF.

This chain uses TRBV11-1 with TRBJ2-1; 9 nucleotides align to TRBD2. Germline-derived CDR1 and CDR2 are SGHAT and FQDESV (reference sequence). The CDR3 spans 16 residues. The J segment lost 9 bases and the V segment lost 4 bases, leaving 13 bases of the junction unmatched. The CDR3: CASSSGLAPPPPEQFF. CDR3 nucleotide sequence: TGTGCCAGCAGCTCAGGACTAGCGCCACCCCCGCCTGAGCAGTTCTTC. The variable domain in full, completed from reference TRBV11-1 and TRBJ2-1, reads EAEVAQSPRYKITEKSQAVAFWCDPISGHATLYWYRQILGQGPELLVQFQDESVVDDSQLPKDRFSAERLKGVDSTLKIQPAELGDSAMYLCASSSGLAPPPPEQFFGPGTRLTVL.

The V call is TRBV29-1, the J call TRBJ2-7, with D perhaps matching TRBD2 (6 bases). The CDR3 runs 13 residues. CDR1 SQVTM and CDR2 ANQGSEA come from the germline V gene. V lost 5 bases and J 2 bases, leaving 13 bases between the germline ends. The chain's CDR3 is CSVSGLPTYEQYF. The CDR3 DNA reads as TGCAGCGTTTCGGGACTGCCTACCTACGAGCAGTACTTC.

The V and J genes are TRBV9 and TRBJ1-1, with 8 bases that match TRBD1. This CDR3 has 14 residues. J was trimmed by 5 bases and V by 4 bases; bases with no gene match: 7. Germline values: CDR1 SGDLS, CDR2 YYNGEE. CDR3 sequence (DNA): TGTGCCAGCAGCCCACAGGGGGTTGGAACTGAAGCTTTCTTT. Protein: CASSPQGVGTEAFF.

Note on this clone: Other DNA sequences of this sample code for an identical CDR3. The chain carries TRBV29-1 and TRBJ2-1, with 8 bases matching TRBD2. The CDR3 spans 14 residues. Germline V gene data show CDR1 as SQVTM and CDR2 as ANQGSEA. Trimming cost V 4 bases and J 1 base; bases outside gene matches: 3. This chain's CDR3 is CSVGGGGSYNEQFF. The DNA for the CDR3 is TGCAGCGTTGGGGGCGGGGGGTCCTACAATGAGCAGTTCTTC.

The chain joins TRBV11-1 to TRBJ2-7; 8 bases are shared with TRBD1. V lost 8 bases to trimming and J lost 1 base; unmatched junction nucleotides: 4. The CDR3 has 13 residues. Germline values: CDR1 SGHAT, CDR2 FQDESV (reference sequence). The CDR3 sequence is CASVGQVSYEQYF. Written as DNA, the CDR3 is TGTGCCAGCGTGGGACAGGTGTCCTACGAGCAGTACTTC.